This T cell receptor (beta chain) was sequenced during a study of graft-versus-host responses after intestinal transplantation. Study overall: Recipients received multivisceral, liver-intestinal, or isolated intestinal transplants. Every transplant recipient was induced with anti-thymocyte globulin, then maintained on tacrolimus and steroids for two to four years.

There are 15 residues in the CDR3. Trimming at V came to 6 bases and at J to 2 bases, leaving 11 bases not matched to a gene. The germline V gene encodes CDR1 SQVTM and CDR2 ANQGSEA. This clone was observed a single time. Its antigen is as yet unknown. The protocol was immunoSEQ multiplex PCR, while the TCRdb copy is restricted to in-frame clones and leaves out a portion. Counted here are 100,000 or so clones, roughly 92% occurring once; the ten biggest clones make up approximately 0.17%. This clonotype was sampled from a human donor who received an intestinal transplant. The source was unstimulated CD4+ T cells sorted from spleen or lymph node cells, collected before intestinal transplant. The chain is built from TRBV29-1 and TRBJ1-1, with 8 bases that match TRBD1. This CDR3 is CSVVLPGQVNTEAFF. In DNA form, the CDR3 reads TGCAGCGTAGTACTACCGGGACAGGTAAACACTGAAGCTTTCTTT.